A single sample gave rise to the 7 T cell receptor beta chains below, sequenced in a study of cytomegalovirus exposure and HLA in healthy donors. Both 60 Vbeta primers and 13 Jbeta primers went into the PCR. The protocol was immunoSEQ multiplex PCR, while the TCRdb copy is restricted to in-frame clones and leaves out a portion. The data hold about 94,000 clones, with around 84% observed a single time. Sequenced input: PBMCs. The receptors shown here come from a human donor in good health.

CDR3 DNA: TGTGCCAGCAGTGCACCCCCGGACAGGGCCCACACCGGGGAGCTGTTTTTT. It specifies CASSAPPDRAHTGELFF. This sequence joins TRBV25-1 and TRBJ2-2; 8 positions agree with TRBD1. CDR1 is MGHDK, CDR2 SYGVNS, per germline. The CDR3 is 17 amino acids. Trimming at V came to 4 bases and at J to 3 bases, leaving 10 bases not matched to a gene.

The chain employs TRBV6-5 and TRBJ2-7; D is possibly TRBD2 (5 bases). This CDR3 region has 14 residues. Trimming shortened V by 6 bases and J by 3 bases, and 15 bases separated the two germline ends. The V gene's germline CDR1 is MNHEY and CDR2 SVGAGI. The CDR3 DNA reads TGTGCCAGCAGCCACGAGGGCTTTTTCTACGAGCAGTACTTC. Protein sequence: CASSHEGFFYEQYF.

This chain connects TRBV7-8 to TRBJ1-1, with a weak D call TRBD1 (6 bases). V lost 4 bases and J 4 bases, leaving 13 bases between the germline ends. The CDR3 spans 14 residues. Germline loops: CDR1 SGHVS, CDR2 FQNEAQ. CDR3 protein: CASSSTGFATEAFF. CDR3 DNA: TGTGCCAGCAGCTCAACAGGGTTCGCCACTGAAGCTTTCTTT.

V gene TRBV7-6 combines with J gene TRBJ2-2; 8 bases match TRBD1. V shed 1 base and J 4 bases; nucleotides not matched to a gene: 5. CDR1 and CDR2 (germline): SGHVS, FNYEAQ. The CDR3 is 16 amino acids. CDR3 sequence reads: CASSLGLTGGTGELFF. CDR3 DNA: TGTGCCAGCAGCTTAGGACTTACAGGGGGCACCGGGGAGCTGTTTTTT.

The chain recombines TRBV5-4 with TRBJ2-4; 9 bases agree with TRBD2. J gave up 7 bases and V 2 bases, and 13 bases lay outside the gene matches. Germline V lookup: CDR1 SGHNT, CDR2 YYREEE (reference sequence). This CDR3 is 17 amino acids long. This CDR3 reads CASSLSLAGPRGNIQYF. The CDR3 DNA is TGTGCCAGCAGCTTATCACTAGCGGGCCCCCGAGGGAACATTCAGTACTTC.

The CDR3 loop reads CASSFPGDSRETQYF. The CDR3 region has the DNA TGTGCCAGCAGCTTCCCCGGGGACAGCCGAGAGACCCAGTACTTC. The chain uses TRBV11-2 and TRBJ2-5; 7 nucleotides line up with TRBD1. This CDR3 is 15 amino acids long. With 3 bases clipped from V and 4 bases from J, the junction kept 8 bases outside the gene matches. Germline V gene data show CDR1 as SGHAT and CDR2 as FQNNGV.

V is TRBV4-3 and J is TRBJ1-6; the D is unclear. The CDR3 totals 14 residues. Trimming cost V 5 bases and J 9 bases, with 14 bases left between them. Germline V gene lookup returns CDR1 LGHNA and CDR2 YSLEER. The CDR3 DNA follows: TGCGCCAGCAGCAAGACGGGTCGGGGTTCACCCCTCCACTTT. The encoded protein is CASSKTGRGSPLHF.